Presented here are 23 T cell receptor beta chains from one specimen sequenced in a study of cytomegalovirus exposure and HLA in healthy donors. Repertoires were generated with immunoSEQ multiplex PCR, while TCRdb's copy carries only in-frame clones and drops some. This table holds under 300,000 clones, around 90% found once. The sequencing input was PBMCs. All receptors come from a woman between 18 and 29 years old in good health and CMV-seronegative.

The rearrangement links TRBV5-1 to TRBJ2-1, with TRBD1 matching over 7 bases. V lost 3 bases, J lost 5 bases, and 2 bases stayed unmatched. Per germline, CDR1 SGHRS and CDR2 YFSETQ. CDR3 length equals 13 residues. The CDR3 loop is CASSWGQHNEQFF. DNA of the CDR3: TGCGCCAGCAGCTGGGGACAGCACAATGAGCAGTTCTTC.

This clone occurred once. CDR3: CASSLTEGHYEQYV. Here the CDR3 DNA reads TGTGCCAGCAGCTTAACTGAGGGCCACTACGAGCAGTACGTC. This chain uses TRBV7-9 with TRBJ2-7; weak D call: TRBD2 (5 bases). V was cut by 2 bases and J by 3 bases, with 11 bases left in between. This CDR3 comprises 14 residues. Germline V gene lookup returns CDR1 SEHNR and CDR2 FQNEAQ (reference sequence).

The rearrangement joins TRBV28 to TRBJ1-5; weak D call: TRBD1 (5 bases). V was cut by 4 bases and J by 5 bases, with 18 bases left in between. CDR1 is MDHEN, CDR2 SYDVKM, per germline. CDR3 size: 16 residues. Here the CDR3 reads CASSSTGGTRDQPQHF. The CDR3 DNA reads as TGTGCCAGCAGTTCAACAGGCGGGACCCGAGATCAGCCCCAGCATTTT. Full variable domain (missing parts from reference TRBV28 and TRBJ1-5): DVKVTQSSRYLVKRTGEKVFLECVQDMDHENMFWYRQDPGLGLRLIYFSYDVKMKEKGDIPEGYSVSREKKERFSLILESASTNQTSMYLCASSSTGGTRDQPQHFGDGTRLSIL.

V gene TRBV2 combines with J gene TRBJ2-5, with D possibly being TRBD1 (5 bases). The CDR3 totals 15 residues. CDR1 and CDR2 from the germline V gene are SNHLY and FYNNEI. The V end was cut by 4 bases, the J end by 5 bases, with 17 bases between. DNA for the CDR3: TGTGCCAGCAGTGCGCACAGGCCCTTATGGGAGACCCAGTACTTC. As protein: CASSAHRPLWETQYF.

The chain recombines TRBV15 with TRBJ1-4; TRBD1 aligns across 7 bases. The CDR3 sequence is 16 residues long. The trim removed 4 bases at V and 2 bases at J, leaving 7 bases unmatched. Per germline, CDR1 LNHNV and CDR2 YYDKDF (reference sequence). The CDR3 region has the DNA TGTGCCACCAGCAACCGGAGACAGGGTACTAATGAAAAACTGTTTTTT. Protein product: CATSNRRQGTNEKLFF.

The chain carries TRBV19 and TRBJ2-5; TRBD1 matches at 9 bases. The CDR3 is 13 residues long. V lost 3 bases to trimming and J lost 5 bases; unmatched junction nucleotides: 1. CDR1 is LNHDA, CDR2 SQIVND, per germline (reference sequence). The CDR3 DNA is TGTGCCAGTAGTATGACAGGGGGGGAGACCCAGTACTTC. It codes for CASSMTGGETQYF.

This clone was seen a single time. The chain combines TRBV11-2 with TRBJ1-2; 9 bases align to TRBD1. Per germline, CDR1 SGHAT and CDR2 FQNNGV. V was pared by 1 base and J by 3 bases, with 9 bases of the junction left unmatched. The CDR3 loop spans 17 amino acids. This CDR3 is CASSLVGTGLADYGYTF. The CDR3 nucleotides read TGTGCCAGCAGCTTAGTCGGGACAGGGCTAGCGGACTATGGCTACACCTTC.

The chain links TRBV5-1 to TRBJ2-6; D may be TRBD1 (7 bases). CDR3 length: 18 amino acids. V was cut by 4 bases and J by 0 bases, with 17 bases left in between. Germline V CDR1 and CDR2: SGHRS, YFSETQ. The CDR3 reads CASSTGGGGSSGANVLTF. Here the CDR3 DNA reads TGCGCCAGCAGCACTGGTGGAGGGGGCTCCTCTGGGGCCAACGTCCTGACTTTC. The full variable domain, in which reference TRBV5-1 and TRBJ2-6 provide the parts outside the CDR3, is KAGVTQTPRYLIKTRGQQVTLSCSPISGHRSVSWYQQTPGQGLQFLFEYFSETQRNKGNFPGRFSGRQFSNSRSEMNVSTLELGDSALYLCASSTGGGGSSGANVLTFGAGSRLTVL.

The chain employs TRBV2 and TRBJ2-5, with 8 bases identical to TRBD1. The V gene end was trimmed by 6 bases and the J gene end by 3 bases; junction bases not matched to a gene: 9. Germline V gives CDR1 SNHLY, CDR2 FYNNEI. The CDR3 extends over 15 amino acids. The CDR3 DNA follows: TGTGCCAGCAGCTCTACAGGGGGAGCAAAAGAGACCCAGTACTTC. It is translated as CASSSTGGAKETQYF.

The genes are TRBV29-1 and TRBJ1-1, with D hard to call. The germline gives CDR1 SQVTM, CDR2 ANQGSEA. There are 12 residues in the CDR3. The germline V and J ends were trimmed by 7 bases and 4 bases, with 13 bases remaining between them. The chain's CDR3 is CSGSYMATEAFF. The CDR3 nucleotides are TGCAGCGGAAGTTATATGGCCACTGAAGCTTTCTTT.

The CDR3 nucleotides read TGTGCCTGGAAACAGGGATTCTCTGAAGCTTTCTTT. This codes for CAWKQGFSEAFF. V gene TRBV30 combines with J gene TRBJ1-1; D possibly corresponds to TRBD1 (6 bases). V lost 4 bases and J lost 6, with 12 bases in between. Germline V gives CDR1 GTSNPN, CDR2 SVGIG (reference sequence). The CDR3 contains 12 residues.

As DNA, the CDR3 is TGTGCCAGCTCACGGGGGACCGCGGGCGAGCAGTACGTC. Translated, it gives CASSRGTAGEQYV. V gene TRBV6-5 combines with J gene TRBJ2-7; a possible D gene is TRBD2 (6 bases). The V end was cut by 8 bases, the J end by 6 bases, with 17 bases between. This CDR3 contains 13 residues. The V gene's germline CDR1 is MNHEY and CDR2 SVGAGI.

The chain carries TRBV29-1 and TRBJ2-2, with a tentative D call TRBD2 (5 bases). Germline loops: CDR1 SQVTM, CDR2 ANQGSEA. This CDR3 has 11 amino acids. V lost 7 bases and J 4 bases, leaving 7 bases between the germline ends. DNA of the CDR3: TGCAGCGGACTAAGCACCGGGGAGCTGTTTTTT. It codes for CSGLSTGELFF.

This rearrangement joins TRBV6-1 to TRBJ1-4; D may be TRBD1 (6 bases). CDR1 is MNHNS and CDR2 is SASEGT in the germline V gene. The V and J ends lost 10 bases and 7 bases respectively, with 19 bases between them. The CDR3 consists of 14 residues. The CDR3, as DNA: TGTGCCACCACTCGGGGGGGCGCGTTTGAAAAACTGTTTTTT. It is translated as CATTRGGAFEKLFF.

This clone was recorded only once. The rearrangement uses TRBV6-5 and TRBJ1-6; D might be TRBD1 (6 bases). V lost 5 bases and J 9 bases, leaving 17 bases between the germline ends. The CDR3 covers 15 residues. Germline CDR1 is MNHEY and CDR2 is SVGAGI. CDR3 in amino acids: CASSRTGTPISPLHF. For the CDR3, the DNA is TGTGCCAGCAGTAGAACCGGGACACCGATTTCACCCCTCCACTTT.

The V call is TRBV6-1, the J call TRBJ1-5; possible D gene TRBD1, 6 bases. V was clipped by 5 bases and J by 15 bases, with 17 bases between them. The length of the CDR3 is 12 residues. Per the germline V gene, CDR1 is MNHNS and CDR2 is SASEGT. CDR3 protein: CASSFGQQVLHF. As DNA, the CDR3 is TGTGCCAGCAGTTTCGGACAGCAGGTCCTGCATTTT.

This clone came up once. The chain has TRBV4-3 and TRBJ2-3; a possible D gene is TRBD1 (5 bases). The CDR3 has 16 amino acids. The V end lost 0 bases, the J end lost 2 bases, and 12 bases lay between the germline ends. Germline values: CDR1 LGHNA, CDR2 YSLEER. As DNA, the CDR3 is TGCGCCAGCAGCCAAGACAGACAGATTACCACAGATACGCAGTATTTT. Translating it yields CASSQDRQITTDTQYF.

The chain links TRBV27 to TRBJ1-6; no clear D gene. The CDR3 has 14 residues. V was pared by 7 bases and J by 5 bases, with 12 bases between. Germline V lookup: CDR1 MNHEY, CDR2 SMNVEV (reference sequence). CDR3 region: CASKIRGDNSPLHF. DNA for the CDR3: TGTGCCAGCAAAATTAGAGGTGATAATTCACCCCTCCACTTT.

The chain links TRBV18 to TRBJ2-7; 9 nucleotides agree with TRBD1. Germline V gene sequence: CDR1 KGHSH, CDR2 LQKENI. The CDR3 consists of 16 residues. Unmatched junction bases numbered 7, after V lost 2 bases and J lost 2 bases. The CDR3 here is CASSPRDRDLAYEQYF. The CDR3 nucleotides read TGTGCCAGCTCACCAAGGGACAGGGATTTGGCCTACGAGCAGTACTTC.

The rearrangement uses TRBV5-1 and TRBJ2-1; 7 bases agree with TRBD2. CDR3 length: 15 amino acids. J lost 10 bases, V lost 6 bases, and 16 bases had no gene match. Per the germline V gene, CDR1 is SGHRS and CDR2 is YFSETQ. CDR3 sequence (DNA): TGCGCCAGCACCGATCGGGGGGTTTTATTCGGAGAGCAGTTCTTC. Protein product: CASTDRGVLFGEQFF.

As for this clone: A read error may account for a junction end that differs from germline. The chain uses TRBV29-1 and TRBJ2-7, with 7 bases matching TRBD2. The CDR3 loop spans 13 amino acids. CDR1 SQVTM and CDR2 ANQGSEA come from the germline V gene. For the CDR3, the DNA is TGCAGCACCAGGGCCCGGGGGGAGACGGTACAGCACTTC. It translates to CSTRARGETVQHF.

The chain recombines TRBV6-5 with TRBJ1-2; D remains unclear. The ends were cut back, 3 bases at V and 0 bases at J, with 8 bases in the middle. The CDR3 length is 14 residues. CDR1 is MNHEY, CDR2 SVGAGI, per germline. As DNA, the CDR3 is TGTGCCAGCAGTTATGGCAGGTCTAACTATGGCTACACCTTC. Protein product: CASSYGRSNYGYTF.

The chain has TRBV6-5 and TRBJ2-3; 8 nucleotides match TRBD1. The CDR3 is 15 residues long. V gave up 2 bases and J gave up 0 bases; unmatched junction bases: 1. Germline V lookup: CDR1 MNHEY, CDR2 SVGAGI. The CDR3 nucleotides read TGTGCCAGCAGTTACACAGGGGGTAGCACAGATACGCAGTATTTT. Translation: CASSYTGGSTDTQYF.